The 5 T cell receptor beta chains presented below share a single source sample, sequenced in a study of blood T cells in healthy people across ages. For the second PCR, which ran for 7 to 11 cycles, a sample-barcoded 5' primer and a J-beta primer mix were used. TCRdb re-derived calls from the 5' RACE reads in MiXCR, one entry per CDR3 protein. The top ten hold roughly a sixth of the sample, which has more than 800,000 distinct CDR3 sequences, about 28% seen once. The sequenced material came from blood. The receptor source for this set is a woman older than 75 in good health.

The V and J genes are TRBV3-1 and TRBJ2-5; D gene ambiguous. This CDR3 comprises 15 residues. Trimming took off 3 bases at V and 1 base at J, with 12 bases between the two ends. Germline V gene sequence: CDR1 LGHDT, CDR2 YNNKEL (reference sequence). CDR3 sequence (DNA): TGTGCCAGCAGCCAGGGCACACCGAGCCAAGAGACCCAGTACTTC. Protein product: CASSQGTPSQETQYF.

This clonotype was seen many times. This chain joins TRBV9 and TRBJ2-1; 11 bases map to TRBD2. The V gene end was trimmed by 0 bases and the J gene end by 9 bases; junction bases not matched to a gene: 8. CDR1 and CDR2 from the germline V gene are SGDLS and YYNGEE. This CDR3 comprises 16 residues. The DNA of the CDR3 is TGTGCCAGCAGCGTAGATCCTGGGACTAGCGGCGGTGAGCAGTTCTTC. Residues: CASSVDPGTSGGEQFF.

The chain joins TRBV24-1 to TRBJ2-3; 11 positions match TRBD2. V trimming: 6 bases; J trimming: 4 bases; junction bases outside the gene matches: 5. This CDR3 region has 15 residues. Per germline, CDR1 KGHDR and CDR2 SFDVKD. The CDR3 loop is CATSWRSGGADTQYF. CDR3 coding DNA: TGTGCCACCAGTTGGCGTAGCGGGGGGGCAGATACGCAGTATTTT.

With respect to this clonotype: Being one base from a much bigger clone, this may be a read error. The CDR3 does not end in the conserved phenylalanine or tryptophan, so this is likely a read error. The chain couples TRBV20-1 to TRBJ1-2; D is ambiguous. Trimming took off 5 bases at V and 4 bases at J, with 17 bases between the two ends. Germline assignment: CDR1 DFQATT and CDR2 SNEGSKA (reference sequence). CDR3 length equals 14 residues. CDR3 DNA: TGCAGTGCTTCCGATCGGAGGCACAGCTATGGCTACACCTTA. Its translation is CSASDRRHSYGYTL.

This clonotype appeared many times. The CDR3 DNA reads TGTGCCAGCAGCTTACAGGGGAATAACTATGGCTACACCTTC. Translated, it gives CASSLQGNNYGYTF. J is TRBJ1-2 and V is TRBV5-6, with 7 bases that match TRBD1. This CDR3 region has 14 residues. Germline CDR1 and CDR2: SGHDT and YYEEEE. J lost 1 base, V lost 2 bases, and 2 bases had no gene match.